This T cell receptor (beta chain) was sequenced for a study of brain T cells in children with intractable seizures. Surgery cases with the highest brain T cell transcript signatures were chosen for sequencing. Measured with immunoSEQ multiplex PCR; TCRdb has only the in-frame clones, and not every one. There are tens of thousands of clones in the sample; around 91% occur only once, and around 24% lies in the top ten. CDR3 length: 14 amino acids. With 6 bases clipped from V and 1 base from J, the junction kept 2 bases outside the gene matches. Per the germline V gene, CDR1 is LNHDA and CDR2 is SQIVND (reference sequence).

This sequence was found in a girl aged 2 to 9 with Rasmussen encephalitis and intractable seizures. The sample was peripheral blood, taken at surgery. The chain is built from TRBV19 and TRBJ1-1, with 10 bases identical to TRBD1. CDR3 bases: TGTGCCAGTAGAGGACAGGGGGGGAACACTGAAGCTTTCTTT. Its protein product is CASRGQGGNTEAFF.